This section outlines one TCR beta chain sequence together with its context. This clonotype was detected a few times. The target of this receptor is not known. No quality values exist for individual bases; no much larger clone is one base distant. This specimen comes from a study of T-cell reconstitution after alpha-beta-depleted transplantation in children (dated by TCRdb to the mid-2010s). Background for the entire study: T-cell immune reconstitution after TCRalphabeta/CD19-depleted allogeneic hematopoietic cell transplantation in children was quantitatively tracked in the study by means of TCR repertoire profiling.

V is reduced by 0 bases and J by 5 bases, leaving a spacing of 15 bases between them. The CDR3 numbers 15 residues from cysteine through phenylalanine. The CDR3 DNA has 45 bases and is translated from base 1. Per the germline V gene, SGHRS is the CDR1 and YFSETQ is the CDR2. The receptor library was made with PCR. Instrument used: Illumina HiSeq 2500. TCR libraries were prepared with molecular barcoding, using unique molecular identifiers to normalize TCRbeta repertoire quantification. TCRdb handled the public reads itself, with Q25 trimming in fastp and clone calling in MiXCR, and kept productive beta chains. Each record represents a unique CDR3 protein, reported with the most common genes and DNA among its rows. This sample comprises a few hundred thousand distinct CDR3 sequences, roughly 15% of them detected only once. 29% of the sample goes to the ten largest clones. In light of the paper, this sample's treatment or condition label describes: allogeneic hematopoietic cell transplantation with graft depleted of TCRalphabeta T cells and CD19 B cells. TCRalphabeta/CD19-depleted allogeneic hematopoietic cell grafts were given to the transplant recipients, all of whom were children.

Overall study results and their limits: Over the following months the frequencies of hyperexpanded clones went down, and after one year T-cell counts and TCRbeta diversity were mostly credited to newly produced T cells. The apparently early recovery of alphabetaT-cell counts about two months after transplant reportedly depended on only several hundred rapidly expanded clones that came from non-depleted graft cells. In some patients, high TCRbeta diversity at day 60 was attributed to recipient T cells and intrathymic progenitors that had survived conditioning.

Specimen: PBMCs, mostly from graft donor cells, collected 360 days after TCRalphabeta/CD19-depleted stem cell transplant. The clonotype was recovered from a boy less than two years old who had a stem cell transplant for Wiskott-Aldrich syndrome, so the T cells may come from the graft donor. In this chain, TRBV5-1 is recombined with TRBJ2-7; the D gene is perhaps TRBD1, on 6 matching bases. The DNA sequence is TGCGCCAGCAGCTTGGCGAGCAGGGGCATGGACGAGCAGTACTTC. Translated, it gives CASSLASRGMDEQYF.